A selection of T cell receptor beta chains follows, all from one sample in a study of OX40 agonist ivuxolimab in advanced cancers. TCRdb's copy holds only in-frame clones and misses some; the assay was immunoSEQ multiplex PCR. The data hold approximately 59,000 clones, with approximately 80% observed a single time. Sequenced material: CD4+ or CD8+ T cells sorted from blood, taken in a trial of the OX40 agonist ivuxolimab. The receptors were gathered from an adult with an advanced solid tumor such as melanoma, head and neck, liver or kidney cancer. The CDR3 runs from the conserved cysteine through the conserved F or W.

j_gene: TRBJ2-7; v_gene: TRBV2; CDR3aa: CASSERGDSPYEQYF
j_gene: TRBJ2-3; v_gene: TRBV10-1; CDR3aa: CASSDGTASTDTQYF
j_gene: TRBJ2-1; v_gene: TRBV29-1; CDR3aa: CSAYYWDRGLYNEQFF
j_gene: TRBJ2-7; v_gene: TRBV4-2; CDR3aa: CASSQDWTSGAYEQYF
j_gene: TRBJ2-7; v_gene: TRBV27; CDR3aa: CASSLGIGEQYF
j_gene: TRBJ2-2; v_gene: TRBV15; CDR3aa: CATSKGSWTGELFF
j_gene: TRBJ1-5; v_gene: TRBV25-1; CDR3aa: CASSGPGGFNQPQHF
j_gene: TRBJ2-1; v_gene: TRBV5-4; CDR3aa: CASNSKRESPEQFF
j_gene: TRBJ2-7; v_gene: TRBV6-5; CDR3aa: CASSSRQAYEQYF
j_gene: TRBJ1-2; v_gene: TRBV9; CDR3aa: CASSVIEKGYTF
j_gene: TRBJ2-3; v_gene: TRBV4-1; CDR3aa: CASSQDPPAGGRTDTQYF
j_gene: TRBJ2-2; v_gene: TRBV28; CDR3aa: CASSSPNTGELFF
j_gene: TRBJ1-1; v_gene: TRBV6-5; CDR3aa: CASSLRDPRTTEAFF
j_gene: TRBJ2-3; v_gene: TRBV7-2; CDR3aa: CASSSGSADTDTQYF
j_gene: TRBJ2-1; v_gene: TRBV19; CDR3aa: CASSIGVFNEQFF
j_gene: TRBJ1-1; v_gene: TRBV11-2; CDR3aa: CASSVDRHYTEAFF
j_gene: TRBJ2-7; v_gene: TRBV30; CDR3aa: CALSPGLAGSYEQYF
j_gene: TRBJ2-7; v_gene: TRBV6-1; CDR3aa: CASSDGTSLLEQYF
j_gene: TRBJ2-3; v_gene: TRBV29-1; CDR3aa: CSVTATRTDTQYF
j_gene: TRBJ2-7; v_gene: TRBV5-6; CDR3aa: CASSTLAGQAYEQYF
j_gene: TRBJ2-1; v_gene: TRBV6-4; CDR3aa: CASSDGAGGGYNEQFF
j_gene: TRBJ1-3; v_gene: TRBV27; CDR3aa: CASRNSGNTIYF
j_gene: TRBJ2-7; v_gene: TRBV9; CDR3aa: CASSVGGLYEQYF